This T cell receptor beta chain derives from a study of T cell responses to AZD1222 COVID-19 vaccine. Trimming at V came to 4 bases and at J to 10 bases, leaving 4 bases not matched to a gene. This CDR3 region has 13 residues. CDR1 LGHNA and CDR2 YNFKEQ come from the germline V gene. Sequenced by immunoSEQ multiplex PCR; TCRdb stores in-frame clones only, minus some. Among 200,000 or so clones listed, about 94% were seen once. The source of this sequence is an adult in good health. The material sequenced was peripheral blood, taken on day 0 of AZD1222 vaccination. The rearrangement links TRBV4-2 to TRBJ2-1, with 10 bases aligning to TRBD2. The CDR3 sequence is CASSPYSGREQFF. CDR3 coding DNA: TGTGCCAGCAGCCCCTATAGCGGGAGGGAGCAGTTCTTC.